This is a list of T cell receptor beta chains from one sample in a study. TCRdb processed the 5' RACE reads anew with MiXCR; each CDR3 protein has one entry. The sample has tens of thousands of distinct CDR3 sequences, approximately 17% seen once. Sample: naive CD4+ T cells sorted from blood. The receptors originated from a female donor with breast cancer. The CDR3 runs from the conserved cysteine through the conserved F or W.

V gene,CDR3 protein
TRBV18,CASSRSTGSQETQYF
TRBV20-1,CSATRLAGPYNEQFF
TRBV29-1,CSVEQGGTDTQYF
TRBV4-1,CASSQDRESEQYF
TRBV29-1,CSVAGAPKETQYF
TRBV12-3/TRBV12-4,CASSLGVTEAFF
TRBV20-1,CSARDDRETQYF
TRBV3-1,CTSRNSGTYEQYF
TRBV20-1,CSAKGNGNTIYF
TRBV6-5,CASSSTPGSGNTIYF
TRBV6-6,CASTDRGFDTEAFF
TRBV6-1,CASSFHGQGEAFF
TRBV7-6,CASSLPTGGELFF
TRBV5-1,CASSVYGGGTNYGYTF
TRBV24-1,CATDRGGDTQYF
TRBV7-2,CASSLHPGKGAFF
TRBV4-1,CASSQGVFGIMNTEAFF
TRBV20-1,CSVPGATDTQYF
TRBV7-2,CASSLTVNSGRAEQFF
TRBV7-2,CASSLATNYGYTF
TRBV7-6,CASSLEQNTEAFF
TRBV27,CASKRQSNTEAFF
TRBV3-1,CASRLTGTQETQYF
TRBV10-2,CASGAGTSGVSSYNEQFF